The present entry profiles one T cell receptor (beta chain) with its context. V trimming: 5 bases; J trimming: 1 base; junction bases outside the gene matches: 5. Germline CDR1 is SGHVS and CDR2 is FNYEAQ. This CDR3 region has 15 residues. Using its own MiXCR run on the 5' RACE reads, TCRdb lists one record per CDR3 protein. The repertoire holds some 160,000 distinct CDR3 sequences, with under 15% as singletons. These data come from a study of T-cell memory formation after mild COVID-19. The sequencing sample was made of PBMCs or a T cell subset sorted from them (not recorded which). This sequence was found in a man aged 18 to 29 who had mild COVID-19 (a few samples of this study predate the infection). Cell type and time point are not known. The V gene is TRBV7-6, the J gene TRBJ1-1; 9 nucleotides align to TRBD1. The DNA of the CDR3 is TGTGCCAGCAGCCTAGGACAGGGGAAGAACACTGAAGCTTTCTTT. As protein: CASSLGQGKNTEAFF.